The next 31 T cell receptor beta chains were all read from a single sample in a study of OX40 agonist ivuxolimab in advanced cancers. Here immunoSEQ multiplex PCR was the method, and the copy in TCRdb shows in-frame clones only, minus some. The sample lists roughly 77,000 clones; just under 95% were seen once. This specimen consisted of CD4+ or CD8+ T cells sorted from blood, obtained in a trial of the OX40 agonist ivuxolimab. The receptor source for this set is an adult with an advanced solid tumor such as melanoma, head and neck, liver or kidney cancer.

The gene calls are TRBV10-3 and TRBJ1-1, with D unresolved. V was trimmed by 3 bases and J by 6 bases, leaving 11 bases between them. Germline assignment: CDR1 ENHRY and CDR2 SYGVKD. This CDR3 is built from 13 residues. The CDR3 sequence is CAISDRPRAEAFF. The CDR3 DNA reads as TGTGCCATCAGTGACCGACCGAGGGCTGAAGCTTTCTTT.

The chain couples TRBV29-1 to TRBJ2-5; 7 bases are a match to TRBD2. V shed 3 bases and J 3 bases; nucleotides not matched to a gene: 1. Per germline, CDR1 SQVTM and CDR2 ANQGSEA. The CDR3 spans 12 residues. This CDR3 is CSVEGGEETQYF. The CDR3 coding sequence is TGCAGCGTTGAGGGGGGGGAAGAGACCCAGTACTTC.

This clone showed up just once. This chain joins TRBV29-1 and TRBJ2-3; D uncertain. The germline V gene encodes CDR1 SQVTM and CDR2 ANQGSEA. This CDR3 is 14 amino acids long. Trimming shortened V by 2 bases and J by 4 bases, and 13 bases separated the two germline ends. This CDR3 reads CSVELRSEADTQYF. CDR3 sequence (DNA): TGCAGCGTTGAACTGCGGTCAGAGGCAGATACGCAGTATTTT.

CDR3 in amino acids: CAWTGQGATEAFF. DNA for the CDR3: TGTGCCTGGACTGGACAGGGGGCCACTGAAGCTTTCTTT. J is TRBJ1-1 and V is TRBV30; TRBD1 aligns across 11 bases. The CDR3 consists of 13 residues. In germline, CDR1 is GTSNPN, CDR2 SVGIG (reference sequence). V shed 4 bases, J shed 4 bases, and the junction held 2 bases outside the gene matches.

Of note for this clone: One end of the junction is discordant with germline, which a read error may explain. This sequence joins TRBV19 and TRBJ2-4, with D tentatively TRBD2 (6 bases). The CDR3 is 14 residues long. CDR1 and CDR2 (germline): LNHDA, SQIVND (reference sequence). This CDR3 reads CASDGRPAQNIQYF. The CDR3 DNA is TGTGCCAGTGATGGGAGGCCAGCCCAAAACATTCAGTACTTC. Full variable domain (rest looked up from reference TRBV19 and TRBJ2-4): DGGITQSPKYLFRKEGQNVTLSCEQNLNHDAMYWYRQDPGQGLRLIYYSQIVNDFQKGDIAEGYSVSREKKESFPLTVTSAQKNPTAFYLCASDGRPAQNIQYFGAGTRLSVL.

The gene calls are TRBV7-8 and TRBJ2-5; weak D call: TRBD2 (7 bases). V shed 1 base and J shed 1 base, with 22 bases lying between them. The CDR3 spans 19 residues. The germline V gene has CDR1 SGHVS and CDR2 FQNEAQ. DNA of the CDR3: TGTGCCAGCAGCTTAGATCCGTTGGGGGGGCTAGGCTCCCAAGAGACCCAGTACTTC. Translation: CASSLDPLGGLGSQETQYF.

This clone was seen once. The V and J genes are TRBV19 and TRBJ1-2, with D unresolved. Germline CDR1 and CDR2: LNHDA and SQIVND (reference sequence). The V end was cut by 1 base, the J end by 8 bases, with 5 bases between. The length of the CDR3 is 11 residues. The CDR3 DNA follows: TGTGCCAGTAGTATAGGGTGGGGCTACACCTTC. Its translation is CASSIGWGYTF.

Here the CDR3 reads CASSLEGQNTEAFF. Here the CDR3 DNA reads TGCGCCAGCAGCTTGGAAGGACAGAACACTGAAGCTTTCTTT. V and J are TRBV5-1 and TRBJ1-1; a possible D gene is TRBD1 (5 bases). Trimming took off 0 bases at V and 1 base at J, with 7 bases between the two ends. The CDR3 spans 14 residues. Germline values: CDR1 SGHRS, CDR2 YFSETQ.

J is TRBJ2-5 and V is TRBV6-5, with TRBD2 matching 7 bases. CDR3 length: 15 residues. The germline V gene has CDR1 MNHEY and CDR2 SVGAGI. The ends lost 0 bases at V and 5 bases at J; junction bases unmatched: 6. In DNA form, the CDR3 reads TGTGCCAGCAGTTACTCTACGGGGGGTTCGGAGACCCAGTACTTC. Residues: CASSYSTGGSETQYF.

V is TRBV6-5 and J is TRBJ2-1; TRBD1 is a possible D gene (6 bases). The germline V gene has CDR1 MNHEY and CDR2 SVGAGI. Trimming cost V 2 bases and J 4 bases, with 12 bases left between them. This CDR3 is built from 15 residues. CDR3 DNA sequence: TGTGCCAGCAGTTACCGGACAGAGACGTACAATGAGCAGTTCTTC. Protein product: CASSYRTETYNEQFF.

This clone was observed a single time. V usage is TRBV7-2 and J usage is TRBJ2-5, with D possibly being TRBD2 (7 bases). The CDR3 has 15 amino acids. The V end lost 1 base, the J end lost 2 bases, and 11 bases lay between the germline ends. The germline V gene has CDR1 SGHTA and CDR2 FQGNSA. Here the CDR3 DNA reads TGTGCCAGCAGCTTAGAGGGGGGGATACAAGAGACCCAGTACTTC. Amino acid sequence: CASSLEGGIQETQYF.

The chain joins TRBV2 to TRBJ2-7; D is unclear. V was shortened by 5 bases and J by 3 bases, with 8 bases between the two germline ends. Germline CDR1 reads SNHLY; CDR2 reads FYNNEI. This CDR3 spans 12 amino acids. The CDR3 loop is CASSSDGYEQYF. The CDR3, as DNA: TGTGCCAGCAGTTCGGACGGCTACGAGCAGTACTTC.

The sample holds one count of this clone. The chain recombines TRBV6-1 with TRBJ2-1, with D unclear. The germline V gene has CDR1 MNHNS and CDR2 SASEGT. The CDR3 sequence is 12 residues long. The V gene lost 1 base and the J gene lost 10 bases, with 8 bases spanning the gap. The CDR3 DNA sequence: TGTGCCAGCAGTGAAGTGGGAACAGAGCAGTTCTTC. Its protein product is CASSEVGTEQFF.

The J gene is TRBJ1-2, the V gene TRBV6-4; D ambiguous. Trimming shortened V by 6 bases and J by 5 bases, and 19 bases separated the two germline ends. The V gene's germline CDR1 is MRHNA and CDR2 SNTAGT. This CDR3 spans 15 amino acids. CDR3 nucleotide sequence: TGTGCCAGCAGCCCCCAGTCTGGGGAGTTTTATGGCTACACCTTC. Translating it yields CASSPQSGEFYGYTF.

In this sample, this clone turned up once. The chain uses TRBV27 and TRBJ1-1; D is uncertain. The CDR3 runs to 13 residues. V was trimmed by 9 bases and J by 3 bases, leaving 14 bases between them. Germline CDR1 MNHEY, CDR2 SMNVEV (reference sequence). CDR3 in DNA: TGTGCCAGTCATCTGAGGGCCCACACTGAAGCTTTCTTT. It is translated as CASHLRAHTEAFF.

The chain recombines TRBV11-3 with TRBJ2-6, with TRBD1 matching 9 bases. J lost 4 bases, V lost 5 bases, and 12 bases had no gene match. The V gene's germline CDR1 is SGHNT and CDR2 YENEEA. The CDR3 totals 18 residues. The CDR3 coding sequence is TGTGCCAGCAGCCCCTCCCCGGGACAGGGCCTCGGGGCCAACGTCCTGACTTTC. Its translation is CASSPSPGQGLGANVLTF.

The chain is built from TRBV11-2 and TRBJ1-3, with D hard to call. The CDR3 length is 16 residues. The germline V and J ends were trimmed by 1 base and 2 bases, with 12 bases remaining between them. Germline CDR1 is SGHAT and CDR2 is FQNNGV. This CDR3 reads CASSLGGVKAGNTIYF. Written as DNA, the CDR3 is TGTGCCAGCAGCTTAGGAGGAGTAAAAGCTGGAAACACCATATATTTT.

J is TRBJ1-1 and V is TRBV15; a possible D gene is TRBD1 (5 bases). Germline CDR1 is LNHNV and CDR2 is YYDKDF (reference sequence). The CDR3 extends over 14 amino acids. V gave up 7 bases and J gave up 5 bases, with 17 bases separating them. CDR3 DNA: TGTGCCACCAACCTGGACGAGGGACGGACTGAAGCTTTCTTT. Its translation: CATNLDEGRTEAFF.

This chain links TRBV6-6 with TRBJ1-1; perhaps TRBD1 as D (6 bases). CDR1 is MNHNY and CDR2 is SVGAGI in the germline V gene (reference sequence). The CDR3 consists of 15 residues. V shed 3 bases and J shed 0 bases, with 11 bases lying between them. DNA of the CDR3: TGTGCCAGCAGTTATCGGACAGTAATGAACACTGAAGCTTTCTTT. The encoded protein is CASSYRTVMNTEAFF.

This chain links TRBV5-4 with TRBJ1-1; 7 bases agree with TRBD1. The CDR3 totals 13 residues. The germline gives CDR1 SGHNT, CDR2 YYREEE (reference sequence). The V gene end was trimmed by 4 bases and the J gene end by 11 bases; junction bases not matched to a gene: 11. CDR3 coding DNA: TGTGCCAGCAGCATAAGGACAGGTGTGGAGGCTTTCTTT. As protein: CASSIRTGVEAFF.

This sequence joins TRBV5-4 and TRBJ2-2; 9 bases map to TRBD2. Losses at the gene ends were 4 bases for V and 7 bases for J; bases not matched to a gene: 8. Germline lookup yields CDR1 SGHNT and CDR2 YYREEE (reference sequence). This CDR3 spans 15 amino acids. The CDR3 loop is CASSPASGANGELFF. CDR3 nucleotides: TGTGCCAGCAGCCCGGCTAGCGGGGCGAACGGGGAGCTGTTTTTT. Looking up the rest from reference TRBV5-4 and TRBJ2-2 gives the full variable domain: ETGVTQSPTHLIKTRGQQVTLRCSSQSGHNTVSWYQQALGQGPQFIFQYYREEENGRGNFPPRFSGLQFPNYSSELNVNALELDDSALYLCASSPASGANGELFFGEGSRLTVL.

V gene TRBV7-5 combines with J gene TRBJ2-7; the table's D gene call, TRBD1, was not cross checked with the DNA. TRBV7-5 is recorded as a pseudogene. The CDR3 runs to 15 residues. Here the CDR3 reads CARVPLTPSDYEQYF. In DNA, the CDR3 is TGTGCCAGAGTCCCCTTAACACCATCAGACTACGAGCAGTACTTC.

This clone has just one count. The chain couples TRBV6-1 to TRBJ2-7; TRBD1 agrees at 7 bases. Germline V lookup: CDR1 MNHNS, CDR2 SASEGT. CDR3 length: 14 amino acids. J was trimmed by 5 bases and V by 6 bases; bases with no gene match: 10. The CDR3 region is CASRTQGPWHEQYF. In DNA form, the CDR3 reads TGTGCCAGCAGAACACAGGGGCCGTGGCACGAGCAGTACTTC.

V is TRBV5-4 and J is TRBJ1-2; a weak D match, TRBD1 (5 bases). Per the germline V gene, CDR1 is SGHNT and CDR2 is YYREEE (reference sequence). Trimming removed 4 bases from V and 3 bases from J, with 13 bases in between. The CDR3 is 14 amino acids. As DNA, the CDR3 is TGTGCCAGCAGCCGATCGGGGGTAGACTATGGCTACACCTTC. Encoded protein: CASSRSGVDYGYTF.

The chain links TRBV30 to TRBJ2-5, with D possibly matching TRBD2 (6 bases). The CDR3 has 13 residues. Between the trimmed V and J ends, which lost 1 base and 5 bases, there was a span of 11 bases. Per the germline V gene, CDR1 is GTSNPN and CDR2 is SVGIG (reference sequence). This CDR3 reads CAWSGGAGETQYF. DNA for the CDR3: TGTGCCTGGAGTGGCGGGGCCGGGGAGACCCAGTACTTC.

The chain uses TRBV5-4 and TRBJ2-2; D uncertain. The CDR3 runs to 15 residues. Trimming took 1 base from V and 5 from J, leaving 12 bases between them. CDR1 is SGHNT and CDR2 is YYREEE in the germline V gene (reference sequence). The CDR3 reads CASSLTGPRTGELFF. CDR3 DNA sequence: TGTGCCAGCAGCTTGACCGGCCCCCGGACCGGGGAGCTGTTTTTT. Drawing the rest from reference TRBV5-4 and TRBJ2-2, the complete variable domain is ETGVTQSPTHLIKTRGQQVTLRCSSQSGHNTVSWYQQALGQGPQFIFQYYREEENGRGNFPPRFSGLQFPNYSSELNVNALELDDSALYLCASSLTGPRTGELFFGEGSRLTVL.

This clone was detected once. The chain employs TRBV9 and TRBJ1-1; D call uncertain. The CDR3 consists of 16 residues. Germline CDR1 and CDR2: SGDLS and YYNGEE. V lost 0 bases to trimming and J lost 0 bases, with 12 bases between them. This chain's CDR3 is CASSVDPVGMNTEAFF. The CDR3 DNA reads as TGTGCCAGCAGCGTAGATCCGGTAGGTATGAACACTGAAGCTTTCTTT.

The rearrangement joins TRBV2 to TRBJ2-5; 7 bases map to TRBD1. This CDR3 has 14 residues. Germline V gene sequence: CDR1 SNHLY, CDR2 FYNNEI. J lost 5 bases, V lost 4 bases, and 7 bases had no gene match. CDR3 protein: CASSALRTGETQYF. The CDR3 bases are TGTGCCAGCAGTGCCTTAAGGACAGGCGAGACCCAGTACTTC.

The V gene is TRBV5-5, the J gene TRBJ2-1; the D call may be TRBD1 or TRBD2 (6 bases each). The length of the CDR3 is 15 residues. The germline V gene encodes CDR1 SGHKS and CDR2 YYEKEE (reference sequence). The ends were cut back, 3 bases at V and 8 bases at J, with 18 bases in the middle. The CDR3 nucleotides read TGTGCCAGCAGCTCCCCTGGGGGGCTAGGCTATGAGCAGTTCTTC. This sequence encodes CASSSPGGLGYEQFF. Full variable domain (outside the CDR3, taken from reference TRBV5-5 and TRBJ2-1): DAGVTQSPTHLIKTRGQQVTLRCSPISGHKSVSWYQQVLGQGPQFIFQYYEKEERGRGNFPDRFSARQFPNYSSELNVNALLLGDSALYLCASSSPGGLGYEQFFGPGTRLTVL.

V gene TRBV2 combines with J gene TRBJ2-7; 14 nucleotides match TRBD2. The length of the CDR3 is 17 residues. Germline V gene data show CDR1 as SNHLY and CDR2 as FYNNEI. V trimming: 5 bases; J trimming: 4 bases; junction bases outside the gene matches: 10. The DNA of the CDR3 is TGTGCCAGCAGTCGGGCCGGGACTAGCGGGGGTGGGTACGAGCAGTACTTC. As protein: CASSRAGTSGGGYEQYF.

This chain links TRBV7-8 with TRBJ1-1; D may be TRBD1 (5 bases). Germline V gives CDR1 SGHVS, CDR2 FQNEAQ. The V gene lost 5 bases and the J gene lost 0 bases, with 16 bases spanning the gap. The CDR3 length is 16 residues. CDR3 region: CASSPVPRDVNTEAFF. DNA of the CDR3: TGTGCCAGCAGCCCAGTCCCCCGGGACGTGAACACTGAAGCTTTCTTT.